Listed below are T cell receptor beta chains from one sample, sequenced in a study of T-cell reconstitution after alpha-beta-depleted transplantation in children. From the PCR reads, TCRdb called clonotypes with MiXCR, one entry per CDR3 protein. The data contain hundreds of thousands of distinct CDR3 sequences, roughly 8.2% of them singletons. The specimen comprised peripheral blood, sampled 360 days after TCRalphabeta/CD19-depleted stem cell transplant. These receptors all come from a female patient between 2 and 10 years old who had a stem cell transplant for Fanconi anemia, so the T cells may come from the graft donor. Each CDR3 is given with its conserved first and last residue. Each record gives: D gene, clone size, J gene, V gene, CDR3 DNA, CDR3 protein. D genes are given only for firm matches. Where a row states a size, it is once, few, many or the class of an expanded clone; other rows omit it.

. | . | TRBJ1-3 | TRBV4-1 | TGCGCCAGCAGCCAAGATTCGCGTTGGGGCGGCTTCAGATATTTT | CASSQDSRWGGFRYF
. | many | TRBJ1-2 | TRBV6-5 | TGTGCCAGCAGTTCACCAGGGGCCTGGTATGGCTACACCTTC | CASSSPGAWYGYTF
. | many | TRBJ1-6 | TRBV4-3 | TGCGCCAGCAGCCAAGTTATGGGGTATAATTCACCCCTCCACTTT | CASSQVMGYNSPLHF
. | . | TRBJ1-6 | TRBV20-1 | TGCAGTGCTAGGGATCAGGGATCGAATTCACCCCTCCACTTT | CSARDQGSNSPLHF
TRBD1 | many | TRBJ2-3 | TRBV29-1 | TGCAGCGCCGGAACCAGGGGGTGGTACACAGATACGCAGTATTTT | CSAGTRGWYTDTQYF
. | many | TRBJ2-2 | TRBV28 | TGTGCCAGCAGTTTAGCCCAGAACACCGGGGAGCTGTTTTTT | CASSLAQNTGELFF
. | few | TRBJ1-4 | TRBV7-9 | TGTGCCAGCAGCACCCCCGAGGGTAGGCGTGAAAAACTGTTTTTT | CASSTPEGRREKLFF
TRBD1 | few | TRBJ1-1 | TRBV5-6 | TGTGCCAGCGGGACAGGGGGCGACACTGAAGCTTTCTTT | CASGTGGDTEAFF
TRBD1 | few | TRBJ2-7 | TRBV18 | TGTGCCAGCTCACCACGACAGGGCTCCTACGAGCAGTACTTC | CASSPRQGSYEQYF
. | many | TRBJ1-6 | TRBV15 | TGTGCCACTCAGGGCTCCTATAATTCACCCCTCCACTTT | CATQGSYNSPLHF
. | many | TRBJ2-7 | TRBV9 | TGTGCCAGCAGCGTAACTGGTGTGGGAGAGACCTACGAGCAGTACTTC | CASSVTGVGETYEQYF
. | . | TRBJ1-1 | TRBV2 | TGTGCCAGCTCGGCAACTTTCTTT | CASSATFF
. | many | TRBJ2-7 | TRBV20-1 | TGCAGTGCTAGAGATCTGGAGGACACCCTCTACGAGCAGTACTTC | CSARDLEDTLYEQYF
. | many | TRBJ2-3 | TRBV29-1 | TGCAGCGCCTCAGATACGCAGTATTTT | CSASDTQYF
. | many | TRBJ2-7 | TRBV4-2 | TGTGCCAGCAGCCAACTGACTAGGGGAGGTTTCCACGAGCAGTACTTC | CASSQLTRGGFHEQYF
. | many | TRBJ2-1 | TRBV6-2/TRBV6-3 | TGTGCCAGCAGTTACTTCATTTGGGGGGCGCATGAGCAGTTCTTC | CASSYFIWGAHEQFF
TRBD2 | many | TRBJ2-5 | TRBV4-2 | TGTGCCAGCAGCCCTCGCCTTTTTTTGACTAGCGGGAATCTACAGACCCAGTACTTC | CASSPRLFLTSGNLQTQYF
TRBD1 | . | TRBJ1-6 | TRBV20-1 | TGCAGTGCTAACAGACAGGGGGCCAATTCACCCCTCCACTTT | CSANRQGANSPLHF
TRBD2 | many | TRBJ2-6 | TRBV3-1 | TGTGCCAGCAGCCCACTAGCGGGGTCCTCTGGGGCCAACGTCCTGACTTTC | CASSPLAGSSGANVLTF
. | . | TRBJ2-7 | TRBV6-2/TRBV6-3 | TGTGCCAGCAGAAGGGACGGCGCGAGCTCCTACGAGCAGTACTTC | CASRRDGASSYEQYF
TRBD1 | many | TRBJ1-1 | TRBV6-2/TRBV6-3 | TGTGCCAGCAGTCAAGGACAGGGAGGGACTGAAGCTTTCTTT | CASSQGQGGTEAFF
TRBD2 | many | TRBJ2-1 | TRBV20-1 | TGCAGTGCTTCGAGCGGGAGCATGAATGAGCAGTTCTTC | CSASSGSMNEQFF
. | . | TRBJ2-4 | TRBV25-1 | TGTGCCAGCAGTGAAGCGAGCAGGGCGGTGGCGGCCAAAAACATTCAGTACTTC | CASSEASRAVAAKNIQYF
. | . | TRBJ2-3 | TRBV11-2 | TGTGCCAGCAGCTCAACAGGGATTAGGACAGATACGCAGTATTTT | CASSSTGIRTDTQYF
TRBD1 | . | TRBJ1-1 | TRBV9 | TGTGCCAGCAGCAACCTAGGACAGGGTAACACTGAAGCTTTCTTT | CASSNLGQGNTEAFF
. | few | TRBJ1-4 | TRBV7-6 | TGTGCCAGCAGCTTAGGCAGGGGCAGGGGTAATGAAAAACTGTTTTTT | CASSLGRGRGNEKLFF
. | many | TRBJ1-5 | TRBV5-5 | TGTGCCAGCAGCTTGGAAGAGGTTAATCAGCCCCAGCATTTT | CASSLEEVNQPQHF
. | many | TRBJ1-1 | TRBV2 | TGTGCCAGCAGTGATATGGTCCGGACAGTCAGGAAAGCTTTCTTT | CASSDMVRTVRKAFF
TRBD1 | many | TRBJ1-1 | TRBV12-3/TRBV12-4 | TGTGCCAGCAGCCTGGGACAGAAGAACACTGAAGCTTTCTTT | CASSLGQKNTEAFF
TRBD1 | many | TRBJ2-1 | TRBV3-1 | TGTGCCAGCAGCCCCTTGACAGGGGACAATGAGCAGTTCTTC | CASSPLTGDNEQFF
TRBD1 | many | TRBJ1-5 | TRBV2 | TGTGCCAGCAGTGTGGACAGGGCGGGACAGCCCCAGCATTTT | CASSVDRAGQPQHF